This TCR beta chain was sequenced during a study of blood T cells in healthy people across ages (dated by TCRdb to the mid-2010s). In the study overall: Template switching captured roughly one uniquely barcoded TCR beta cDNA molecule per two T cells in model experiments. The study analyzed two additional independent replicas of 1 million unique cDNA reads from the same blood draw for two donors, one aged 18 to 30 and one aged 80 or older. The study measured age-related changes in TCR beta repertoire diversity using deep sequencing normalized with unique cDNA molecular identifiers. To avoid experimental bias, donors of different ages were spread randomly across the sequencing lanes. The donors were split into four age groups: young (average roughly 15 years), middle-aged (around 37), aged (roughly 60) and long-lived (roughly 80).

Donors were 39 systemically healthy Caucasian individuals from Russia aged roughly 6 to 100 years. About 9.8 milliliters of peripheral blood were drawn from each donor into EDTA-treated Vacutainer tubes. Ficoll-Paque density-gradient centrifugation was used to isolate PBMCs, with at least 6 million obtained per sample. Total RNA, at least 6 micrograms per sample, was extracted from PBMCs with Trizol reagent. For every donor, an aliquot of PBMCs went through flow cytometry to measure the percentages of naive CD45RAhigh/CD27high T cells. Library generation was performed with 5' RACE. TCRdb lists the instrument as Illumina HiSeq 2500. A second roughly 6 to 12 cycle PCR used a sample-barcoded 5' primer and a J-beta primer mix. Each TCR beta cDNA molecule received a unique molecular identifier from a template-switch 5' adaptor carrying 12 random nucleotides. Each sample yielded at least 2.5 million CDR3-containing paired-end reads. First-strand cDNA was synthesized from all RNA with the Mint cDNA synthesis kit, primed by a TRBC-specific oligonucleotide. Following uracil-DNA glycosylase treatment, all cDNA underwent a first 18-cycle PCR with the universal primers M1SS and BC2_uni_R. The paper's data handling went like this. Each sample was normalized by randomly selecting 1 million high-quality reads, each carrying a distinct molecular identifier. Reads with shared molecular identifiers were discarded instead of being binned into consensus sequences. MiTCR, run with a Q25 quality threshold and the strictest error-elimination algorithm, handled CDR3 identification, clonotype clustering and error correction. A nonparametric unseen species model using Euler transformation provided a lower-bound estimate of total TCR beta diversity. TCRdb cleaned the public reads at Q25 with fastp, built clones with MiXCR and kept in-frame beta chains. Entries that share a CDR3 protein sequence are merged under the most common genes and DNA. TCRdb, not the authors, supplied the V and J calls. In all, the sample holds about 1.8 million distinct CDR3 sequences, and about 50% of those were seen once. The leading ten clones occupy 2.1% of the sample.

The study at large found these results: Compared with the aged group, the long-lived group had more naive CD4+ T cells, fewer expanded clones and increased TCR diversity, suggesting age selection. Donor CMV infection status was unknown, potentially confounding age-related changes in expanded clonotypes. The percentage of naive T cells measured by flow cytometry correlated strongly with observed TCR beta diversity. Observed TCR beta diversity per million T cells fell roughly linearly with age, and a significant reduction was already apparent by age around 40. Total diversity estimates from one million sequenced T cells were considered lower bounds and underestimates. Bulk unsorted PBMC profiling prevented conclusive comparison of naive and antigen-experienced compartments.

This clonotype was recorded only once. The antigen this receptor binds is unknown. Base qualities are not recorded, but no much larger clone differs from it by a single base. The receptor was derived from a woman in her thirties or forties in good health. The specimen was blood.

In nucleotides, the sequence is TGCAGTGCTAGTTCAGATGGGGTCACAGATACGCAGTATTTT. The resulting protein is CSASSDGVTDTQYF. This chain joins TRBV20-1 to TRBJ2-3, with the D gene not confidently named. Spanning cysteine to phenylalanine, the CDR3 consists of 14 amino acids. Only the CDR3 DNA stays, 42 bases, in frame from base 1. The junction carries 12 bases between V and J, which are trimmed by 3 bases and 2 bases respectively. For CDR1 and CDR2, the germline V gene (reference sequence) lists DFQATT and SNEGSKA.